This T cell receptor beta chain was sequenced in a study of blood T cell repertoires in COVID-19. Study-wide background: Whether acute or convalescent, the COVID-19 samples came from the United States, Italy and Spain. Sources were T cells, B-cell-depleted T cells, or PBMCs; the material itself was cDNA or gDNA.

Those who participated ranged in age from roughly 18 to 89 years and resided in 20 to 30 US areas. CDR3 size: 14 residues. Germline CDR1 MNHEY, CDR2 SVGEGT. The V end was cut by 1 base, the J end by 7 bases, with 13 bases between. Study processing details: Estimates of nucleated cell counts were drawn from the amplification of reference gene primers. TCRdb's copy holds only in-frame clones and misses some; the assay was immunoSEQ multiplex PCR. V and J calls and clone size are given by that table; D and trimming were obtained from the DNA. The sample includes some 260,000 clones, around 88% seen only once; the top ten take approximately 9.5%.

Sequencing was carried out using PBMCs or T cells enriched from blood (not recorded which). The receptor was derived from a man between 40 and 49 years old who had recovered from COVID-19. The chain is built from TRBV6-2 or TRBV6-3 and TRBJ1-1; D uncertain. Here the CDR3 reads CASSYLFELFEAFF. The CDR3 DNA is TGTGCCAGCAGTTACTTGTTCGAGCTCTTTGAAGCTTTCTTT.